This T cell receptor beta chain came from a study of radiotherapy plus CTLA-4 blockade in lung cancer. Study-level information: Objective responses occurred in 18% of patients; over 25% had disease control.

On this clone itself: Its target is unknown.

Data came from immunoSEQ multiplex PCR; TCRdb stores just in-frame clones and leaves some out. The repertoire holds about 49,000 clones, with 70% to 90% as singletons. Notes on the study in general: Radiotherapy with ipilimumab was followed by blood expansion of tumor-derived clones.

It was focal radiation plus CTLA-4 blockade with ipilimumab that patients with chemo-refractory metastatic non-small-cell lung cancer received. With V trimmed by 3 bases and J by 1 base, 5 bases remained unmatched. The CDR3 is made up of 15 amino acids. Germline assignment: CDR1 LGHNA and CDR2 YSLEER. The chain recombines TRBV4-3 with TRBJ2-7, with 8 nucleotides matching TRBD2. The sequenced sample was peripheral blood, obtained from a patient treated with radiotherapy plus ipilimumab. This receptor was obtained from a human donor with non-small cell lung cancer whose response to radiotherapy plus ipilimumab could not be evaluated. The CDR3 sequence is CASSQNGRGSYEQYF. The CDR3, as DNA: TGCGCCAGCAGCCAGAACGGGAGGGGGTCCTACGAGCAGTACTTC.